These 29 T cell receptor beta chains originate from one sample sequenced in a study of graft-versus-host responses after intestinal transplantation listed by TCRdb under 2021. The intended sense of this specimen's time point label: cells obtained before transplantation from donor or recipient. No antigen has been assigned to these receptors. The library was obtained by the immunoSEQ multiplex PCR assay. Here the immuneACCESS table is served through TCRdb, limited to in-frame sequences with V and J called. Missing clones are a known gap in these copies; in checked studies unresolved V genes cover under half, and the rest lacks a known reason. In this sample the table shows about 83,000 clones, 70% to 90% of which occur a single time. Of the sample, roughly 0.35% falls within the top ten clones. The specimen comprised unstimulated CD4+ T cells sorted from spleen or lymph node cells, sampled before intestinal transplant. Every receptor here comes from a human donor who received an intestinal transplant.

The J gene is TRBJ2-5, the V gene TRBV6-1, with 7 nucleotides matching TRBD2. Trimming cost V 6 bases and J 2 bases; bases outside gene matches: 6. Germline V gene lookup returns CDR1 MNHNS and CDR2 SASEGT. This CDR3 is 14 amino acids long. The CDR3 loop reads CASRGGRGQETQYF. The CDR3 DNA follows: TGTGCCAGCAGGGGGGGGAGAGGACAAGAGACCCAGTACTTC.

DNA of the CDR3: TGTGCCAGCAGTGACAGGGGAAACACTGAAGCTTTCTTT. Protein: CASSDRGNTEAFF. The V gene is TRBV2, the J gene TRBJ1-1; weak D call: TRBD1 (6 bases). Germline V gene lookup returns CDR1 SNHLY and CDR2 FYNNEI. Trimming pared 3 bases from V and 2 bases from J, leaving 7 bases between. The CDR3 has 13 amino acids.

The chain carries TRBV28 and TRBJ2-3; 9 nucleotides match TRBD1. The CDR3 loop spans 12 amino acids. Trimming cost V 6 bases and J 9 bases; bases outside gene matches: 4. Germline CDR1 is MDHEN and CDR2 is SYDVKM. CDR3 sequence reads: CASRSGTGTQYF. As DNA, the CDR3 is TGTGCCAGCAGATCCGGGACAGGGACGCAGTATTTT.

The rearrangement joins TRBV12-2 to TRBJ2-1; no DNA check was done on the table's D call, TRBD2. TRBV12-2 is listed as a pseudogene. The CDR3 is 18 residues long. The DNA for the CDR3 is TGTGCAAGTCGCCGGACGAGCAAGCGGGCGAGCTCCTACAATGAGCAGTTCTTC. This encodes CASRRTSKRASSYNEQFF.

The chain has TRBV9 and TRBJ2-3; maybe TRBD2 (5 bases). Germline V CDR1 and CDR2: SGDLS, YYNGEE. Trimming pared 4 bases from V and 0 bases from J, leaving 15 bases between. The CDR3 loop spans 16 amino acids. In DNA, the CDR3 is TGTGCCAGCAGCCCGTGGGCAGGCGGGAGCACAGATACGCAGTATTTT. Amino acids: CASSPWAGGSTDTQYF.

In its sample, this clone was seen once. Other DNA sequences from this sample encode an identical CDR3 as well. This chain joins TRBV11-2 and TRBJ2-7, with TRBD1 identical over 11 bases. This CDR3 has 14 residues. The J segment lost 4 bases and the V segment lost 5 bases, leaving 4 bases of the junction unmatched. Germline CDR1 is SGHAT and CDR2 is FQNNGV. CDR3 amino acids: CASSRGQGAYEQYF. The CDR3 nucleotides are TGTGCCAGCAGCCGAGGACAGGGGGCTTACGAGCAGTACTTC.

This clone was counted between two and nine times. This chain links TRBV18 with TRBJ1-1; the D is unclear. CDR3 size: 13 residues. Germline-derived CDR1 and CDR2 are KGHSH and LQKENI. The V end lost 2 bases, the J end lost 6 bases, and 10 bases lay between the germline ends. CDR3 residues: CASSPLFTAEAFF. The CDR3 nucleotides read TGTGCCAGCTCACCATTATTCACTGCTGAAGCTTTCTTT.

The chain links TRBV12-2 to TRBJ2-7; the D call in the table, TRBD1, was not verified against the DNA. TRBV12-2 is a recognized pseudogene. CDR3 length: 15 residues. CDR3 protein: CASRSPVPGRYEQYF. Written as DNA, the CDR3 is TGTGCAAGTCGATCCCCTGTCCCAGGTCGCTACGAGCAGTACTTC.

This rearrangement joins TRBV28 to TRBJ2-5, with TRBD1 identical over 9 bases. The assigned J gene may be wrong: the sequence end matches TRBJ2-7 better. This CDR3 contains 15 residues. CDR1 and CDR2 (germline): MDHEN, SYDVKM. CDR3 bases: TGTGCCAGCAGCCCAGCCCGCTGGGACAGGGCCGAGCAGTACTTC. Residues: CASSPARWDRAEQYF.

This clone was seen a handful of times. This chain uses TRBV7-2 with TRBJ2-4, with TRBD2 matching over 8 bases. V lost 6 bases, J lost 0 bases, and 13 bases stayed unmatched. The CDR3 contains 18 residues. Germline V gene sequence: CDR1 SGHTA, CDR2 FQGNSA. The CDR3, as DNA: TGTGCCAGCAGTCAGAATCGGGGGGGGGTCCTAGCCAAAAACATTCAGTACTTC. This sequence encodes CASSQNRGGVLAKNIQYF.

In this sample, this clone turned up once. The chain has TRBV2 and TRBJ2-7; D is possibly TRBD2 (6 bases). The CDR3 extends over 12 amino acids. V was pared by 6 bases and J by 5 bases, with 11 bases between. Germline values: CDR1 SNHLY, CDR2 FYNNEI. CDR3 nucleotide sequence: TGTGCCAGCAGCCCTAGCGTCAACGAGCAGTACTTC. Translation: CASSPSVNEQYF.

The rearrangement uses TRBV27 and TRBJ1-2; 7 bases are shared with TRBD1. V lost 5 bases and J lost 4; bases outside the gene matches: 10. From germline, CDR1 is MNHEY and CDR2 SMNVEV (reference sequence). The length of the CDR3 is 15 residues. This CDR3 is CASSPRSGQTYGYTF. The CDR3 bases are TGTGCCAGCAGTCCCCGCTCGGGACAGACCTATGGCTACACCTTC.

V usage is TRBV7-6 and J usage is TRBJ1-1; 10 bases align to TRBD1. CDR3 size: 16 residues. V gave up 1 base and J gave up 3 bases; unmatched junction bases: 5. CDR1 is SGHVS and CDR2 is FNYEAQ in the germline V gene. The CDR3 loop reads CASSLGTGGRHTEAFF. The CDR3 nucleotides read TGTGCCAGCAGCTTAGGGACAGGGGGTAGGCACACTGAAGCTTTCTTT.

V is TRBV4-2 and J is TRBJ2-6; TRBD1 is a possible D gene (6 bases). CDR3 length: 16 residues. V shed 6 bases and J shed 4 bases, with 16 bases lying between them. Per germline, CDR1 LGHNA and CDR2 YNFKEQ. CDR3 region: CASSRLRGAGANVLTF. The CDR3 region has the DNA TGTGCCAGCAGTCGGCTCAGGGGAGCAGGGGCCAACGTCCTGACTTTC.

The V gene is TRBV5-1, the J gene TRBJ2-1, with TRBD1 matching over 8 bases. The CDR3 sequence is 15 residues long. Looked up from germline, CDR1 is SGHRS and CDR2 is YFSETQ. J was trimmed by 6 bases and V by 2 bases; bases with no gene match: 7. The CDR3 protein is CASSLTGGTVNEQFF. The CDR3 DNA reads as TGCGCCAGCAGCTTAACAGGGGGTACGGTCAATGAGCAGTTCTTC.

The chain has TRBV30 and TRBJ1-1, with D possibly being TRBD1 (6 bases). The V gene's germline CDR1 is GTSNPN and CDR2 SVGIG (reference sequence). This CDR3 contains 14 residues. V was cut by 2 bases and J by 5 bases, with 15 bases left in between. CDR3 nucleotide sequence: TGTGCCTGGAGTCCCGGGACACTGGGGACTGAAGCTTTCTTT. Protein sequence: CAWSPGTLGTEAFF.

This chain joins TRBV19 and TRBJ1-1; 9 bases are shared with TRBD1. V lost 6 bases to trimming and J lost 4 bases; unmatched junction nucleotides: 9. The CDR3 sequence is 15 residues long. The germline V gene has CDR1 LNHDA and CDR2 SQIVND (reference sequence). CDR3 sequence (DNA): TGTGCCAGTAGGCTCTCCGGGACAGGGACCACTGAAGCTTTCTTT. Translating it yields CASRLSGTGTTEAFF. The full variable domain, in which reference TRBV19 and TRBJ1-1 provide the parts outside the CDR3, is DGGITQSPKYLFRKEGQNVTLSCEQNLNHDAMYWYRQDPGQGLRLIYYSQIVNDFQKGDIAEGYSVSREKKESFPLTVTSAQKNPTAFYLCASRLSGTGTTEAFFGQGTRLTVV.

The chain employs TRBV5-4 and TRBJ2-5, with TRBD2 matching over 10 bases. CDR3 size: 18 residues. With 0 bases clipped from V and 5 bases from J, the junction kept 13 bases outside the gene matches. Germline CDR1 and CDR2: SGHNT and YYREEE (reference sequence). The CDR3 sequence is CASSLAPNLAGVGETQYF. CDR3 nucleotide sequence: TGTGCCAGCAGCTTGGCCCCAAACCTAGCGGGAGTGGGGGAGACCCAGTACTTC.

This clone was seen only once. In DNA form, the CDR3 reads TGTGCCAGCAGCGTTCGAAGCAAGACAGGGATATCTAATGAAAAACTGTTTTTT. It codes for CASSVRSKTGISNEKLFF. The rearrangement links TRBV7-8 to TRBJ1-4, with 7 bases fitting TRBD1. The germline V gene has CDR1 SGHVS and CDR2 FQNEAQ. V trimming: 5 bases; J trimming: 3 bases; junction bases outside the gene matches: 15. This CDR3 has 18 amino acids.

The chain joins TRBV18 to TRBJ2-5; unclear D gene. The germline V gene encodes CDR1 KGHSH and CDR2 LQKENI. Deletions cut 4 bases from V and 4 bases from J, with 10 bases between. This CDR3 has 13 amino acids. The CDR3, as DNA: TGTGCCAGCTCACTGCAGGCCGTAGAGACCCAGTACTTC. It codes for CASSLQAVETQYF.

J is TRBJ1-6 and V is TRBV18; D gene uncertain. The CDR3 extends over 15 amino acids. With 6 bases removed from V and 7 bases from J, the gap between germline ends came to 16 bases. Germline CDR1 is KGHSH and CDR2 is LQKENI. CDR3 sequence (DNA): TGTGCCAGCTCTCCTTTGTCCCTGCAGAATTCACCCCTCCACTTT. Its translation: CASSPLSLQNSPLHF.

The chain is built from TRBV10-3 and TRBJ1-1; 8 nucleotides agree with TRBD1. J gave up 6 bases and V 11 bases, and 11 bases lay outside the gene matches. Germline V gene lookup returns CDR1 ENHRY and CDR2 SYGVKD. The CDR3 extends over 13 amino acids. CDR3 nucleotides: TGTGCCGTAACAGGGGGGACCAGAGCTGAAGCTTTCTTT. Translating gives CAVTGGTRAEAFF.

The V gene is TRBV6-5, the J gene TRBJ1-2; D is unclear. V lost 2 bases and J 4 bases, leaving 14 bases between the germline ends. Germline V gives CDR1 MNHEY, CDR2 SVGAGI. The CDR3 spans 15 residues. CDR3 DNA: TGTGCCAGCAGTTACGGATCGAACGGGTTCTATGGCTACACCTTC. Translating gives CASSYGSNGFYGYTF.

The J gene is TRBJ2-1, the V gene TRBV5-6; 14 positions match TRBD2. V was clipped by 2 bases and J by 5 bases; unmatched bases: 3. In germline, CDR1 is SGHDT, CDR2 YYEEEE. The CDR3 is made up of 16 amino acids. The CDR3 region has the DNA TGTGCCAGCAGCTTACGGACTAGCGGGGGGAACAATGAGCAGTTCTTC. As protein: CASSLRTSGGNNEQFF. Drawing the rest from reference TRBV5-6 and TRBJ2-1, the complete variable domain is DAGVTQSPTHLIKTRGQQVTLRCSPKSGHDTVSWYQQALGQGPQFIFQYYEEEERQRGNFPDRFSGHQFPNYSSELNVNALLLGDSALYLCASSLRTSGGNNEQFFGPGTRLTVL.

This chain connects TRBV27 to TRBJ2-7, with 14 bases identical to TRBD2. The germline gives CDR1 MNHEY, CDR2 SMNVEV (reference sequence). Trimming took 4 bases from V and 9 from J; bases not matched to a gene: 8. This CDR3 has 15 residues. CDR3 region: CASSSRLAGGTGQYF. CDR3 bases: TGTGCCAGCAGTTCCAGACTAGCGGGAGGGACGGGGCAGTACTTC.

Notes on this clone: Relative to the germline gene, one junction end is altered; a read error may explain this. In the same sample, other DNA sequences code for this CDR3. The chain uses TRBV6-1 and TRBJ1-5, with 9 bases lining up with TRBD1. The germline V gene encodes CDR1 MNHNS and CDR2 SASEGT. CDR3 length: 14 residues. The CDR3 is CASRGQGPNQPQHF. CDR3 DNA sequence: TGTGCCAGCAGGGGACAGGGCCCTAATCAGCCTCAGCATTTT.

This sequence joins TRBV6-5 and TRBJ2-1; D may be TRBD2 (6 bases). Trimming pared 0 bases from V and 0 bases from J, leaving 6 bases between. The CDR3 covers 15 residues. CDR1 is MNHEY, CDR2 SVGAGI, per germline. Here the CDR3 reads CASSYSSGSYNEQFF. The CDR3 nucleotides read TGTGCCAGCAGTTACTCTAGCGGCTCCTACAATGAGCAGTTCTTC.

CDR3 nucleotides: TGTGCCAGCAGGGGTCCGGGACTCTCCAATGAGCAGTTCTTC. Protein sequence: CASRGPGLSNEQFF. The chain carries TRBV28 and TRBJ2-1, with D maybe TRBD2 (6 bases). V lost 6 bases and J 6 bases, leaving 15 bases between the germline ends. Germline CDR1 reads MDHEN; CDR2 reads SYDVKM. The CDR3 covers 14 residues.

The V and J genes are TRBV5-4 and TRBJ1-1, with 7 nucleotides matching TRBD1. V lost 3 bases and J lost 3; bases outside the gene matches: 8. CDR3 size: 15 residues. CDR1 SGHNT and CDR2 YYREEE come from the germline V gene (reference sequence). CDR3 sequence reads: CASSSRQGGDTEAFF. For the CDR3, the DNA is TGTGCCAGCAGCTCCAGACAGGGCGGGGACACTGAAGCTTTCTTT.